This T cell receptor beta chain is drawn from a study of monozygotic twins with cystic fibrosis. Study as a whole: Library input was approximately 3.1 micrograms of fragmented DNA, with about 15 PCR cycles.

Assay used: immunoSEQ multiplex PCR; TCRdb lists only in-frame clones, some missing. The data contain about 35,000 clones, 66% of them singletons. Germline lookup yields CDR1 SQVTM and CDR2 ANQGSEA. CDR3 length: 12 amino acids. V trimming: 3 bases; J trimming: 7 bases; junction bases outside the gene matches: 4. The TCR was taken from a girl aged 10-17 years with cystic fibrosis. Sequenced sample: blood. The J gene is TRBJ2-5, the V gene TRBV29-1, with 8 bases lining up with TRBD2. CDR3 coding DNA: TGCAGCGTTGACGGGGGGGCGCGGACCCAGTACTTC. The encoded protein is CSVDGGARTQYF.